Below are 22 T cell receptor beta chains sequenced from a single sample in a study of type 1 and type 2 diabetes patients. PCR was run on genomic DNA. A primer set of 30 forward and 13 reverse primers amplified the CDR3. TCRdb re-derived calls from the multiplex PCR reads in MiXCR, one entry per CDR3 protein. The sample shows approximately 260,000 distinct CDR3 sequences, approximately 50% of them seen only once. The sequenced sample was peripheral blood mononuclear cells (PBMCs). The receptor set was obtained from a young man with type 2 diabetes.

The J gene is TRBJ1-1, the V gene TRBV30; weak D call: TRBD1 (5 bases). V was shortened by 0 bases and J by 4 bases, with 9 bases between the two germline ends. Germline CDR1 is GTSNPN and CDR2 is SVGIG (reference sequence). This CDR3 comprises 13 residues. In DNA, the CDR3 is TGTGCCTGGAGTGTACAGGTCGTCACTGAAGCTTTCTTT. Its protein product is CAWSVQVVTEAFF.

This clonotype was counted only a few times. The V and J genes are TRBV20-1 and TRBJ2-1; D remains unclear. V dropped 7 bases and J dropped 3 bases, with 4 bases sitting between them. CDR1 DFQATT and CDR2 SNEGSKA come from the germline V gene (reference sequence). The CDR3 runs to 10 residues. The CDR3 DNA sequence: TGCAGTGTAGGCTACAATGAGCAGTTCTTC. This sequence encodes CSVGYNEQFF.

The V gene is TRBV10-3, the J gene TRBJ2-1, with 10 bases matching TRBD2. V was pared by 10 bases and J by 6 bases, with 9 bases of the junction left unmatched. Germline CDR1 ENHRY, CDR2 SYGVKD. The CDR3 loop spans 14 amino acids. This CDR3 is CATLSSGSANEQFF. CDR3 in DNA: TGTGCCACCCTCTCTAGCGGGAGTGCCAATGAGCAGTTCTTC.

The CDR3 reads CASSSSAFRIPGGVDYGYTF. The CDR3 DNA reads as TGTGCCAGCAGTTCTTCCGCGTTTCGCATCCCTGGAGGGGTGGACTATGGCTACACCTTC. The chain employs TRBV27 and TRBJ1-2; D perhaps matches TRBD1 (5 bases). CDR3 size: 20 residues. CDR1 is MNHEY, CDR2 SMNVEV, per germline (reference sequence). Trimming left V 4 bases short and J 3 bases short, with 30 bases between.

The chain uses TRBV19 and TRBJ2-5, with TRBD1 matching over 8 bases. The J call may be in error: the DNA end matches TRBJ2-1 better. The germline V gene has CDR1 LNHDA and CDR2 SQIVND (reference sequence). The CDR3 has 15 amino acids. CDR3 sequence: CASSSGRQGYNEQFF. The DNA of the CDR3 is TGTGCCAGTAGTTCCGGACGACAGGGGTACAATGAGCAGTTCTTC.

This clonotype was observed a single time. J is TRBJ2-2 and V is TRBV15; no clear D. CDR1 is LNHNV, CDR2 YYDKDF, per germline (reference sequence). The germline V and J ends were trimmed by 8 bases and 1 base, with 17 bases remaining between them. This CDR3 spans 16 amino acids. CDR3 region: CATGNHEDRNTGELFF. The CDR3 DNA reads as TGTGCCACCGGCAACCACGAAGACCGGAACACCGGGGAGCTGTTTTTT.

V and J are TRBV2 and TRBJ1-2; 10 positions agree with TRBD1. The germline gives CDR1 SNHLY, CDR2 FYNNEI. V was clipped by 7 bases and J by 7 bases; unmatched bases: 9. This CDR3 spans 14 amino acids. The chain's CDR3 is CASMPGQGTSGYTF. DNA of the CDR3: TGTGCCAGCATGCCGGGACAGGGGACGAGTGGCTACACCTTC.

V gene TRBV7-2 combines with J gene TRBJ2-6, with D perhaps matching TRBD2 (5 bases). V was shortened by 5 bases and J by 0 bases, with 23 bases between the two germline ends. This CDR3 is 20 amino acids long. CDR1 is SGHTA and CDR2 is FQGNSA in the germline V gene. DNA for the CDR3: TGTGCCAGCAGCACCAGCGCACAGTCAGCGGCAAGCTCTGGGGCCAACGTCCTGACTTTC. The encoded protein is CASSTSAQSAASSGANVLTF.

The chain employs TRBV7-9 and TRBJ1-2; D may be TRBD1 (5 bases). CDR3 size: 13 residues. The germline V gene encodes CDR1 SEHNR and CDR2 FQNEAQ (reference sequence). V lost 5 bases and J 5 bases, leaving 12 bases between the germline ends. As DNA, the CDR3 is TGTGCCAGCAGCGAAGGACACATGTATGGCTACACCTTC. It translates to CASSEGHMYGYTF.

The rearrangement uses TRBV25-1 and TRBJ2-1; 9 nucleotides agree with TRBD2. Trimming cost V 8 bases and J 8 bases; bases outside gene matches: 16. The CDR3 consists of 16 residues. The germline CDR1 and CDR2 sequences are MGHDK and SYGVNS. The CDR3 DNA sequence: TGTGCCAGCCAATTTACTAGCGGGCCCCTGGGAGATGAGCAGTTCTTC. Its translation is CASQFTSGPLGDEQFF.

The rearrangement links TRBV11-2 to TRBJ2-7, with D maybe TRBD1 (5 bases). In germline, CDR1 is SGHAT, CDR2 FQNNGV. CDR3 length: 16 amino acids. Trimming pared 4 bases from V and 1 base from J, leaving 17 bases between. The CDR3 bases are TGTGCCAGCAGCTCCGCGCAGGGTTCGGCATCCTACGAGCAGTACTTC. Its translation: CASSSAQGSASYEQYF.

This clonotype was found a few times. The chain has TRBV5-1 and TRBJ2-1; 7 nucleotides match TRBD1. This CDR3 region has 14 residues. The germline V gene has CDR1 SGHRS and CDR2 YFSETQ. V shed 3 bases, J shed 5 bases, and the junction held 5 bases outside the gene matches. The CDR3 coding sequence is TGCGCCAGCAGCTCACTAGACAGGGACAATGAGCAGTTCTTC. It yields the protein CASSSLDRDNEQFF.

The V call is TRBV7-2, the J call TRBJ1-2, with D possibly matching TRBD1 (5 bases). With 5 bases removed from V and 6 bases from J, the gap between germline ends came to 22 bases. This CDR3 is 16 amino acids long. Germline lookup yields CDR1 SGHTA and CDR2 FQGNSA. This CDR3 reads CASSPGHGEGIHGYTF. CDR3 DNA: TGTGCCAGCAGCCCCGGGCATGGGGAGGGGATACATGGCTACACCTTC.

About this clonotype itself: At one of its ends the junction is not consistent with the germline gene, which may arise from a read error. V and J are TRBV2 and TRBJ2-2; 8 bases map to TRBD1. Germline V CDR1 and CDR2: SNHLY, FYNNEI. CDR3 length equals 17 residues. Written as DNA, the CDR3 is TGTGCCAGCAGTGTCGCCGGGGACAGGCCCATCACCGGGGAGCCGTTTTTT. Its translation is CASSVAGDRPITGEPFF.

This clonotype was counted only a few times. Written as DNA, the CDR3 is TGTGCCAGCAGAAACCGGGACAGAGGTTTGAGACAGCCCCAGCATTTT. It codes for CASRNRDRGLRQPQHF. The gene calls are TRBV2 and TRBJ1-5; TRBD1 matches at 7 bases. This CDR3 is built from 16 residues. The V gene's germline CDR1 is SNHLY and CDR2 FYNNEI. J gave up 7 bases and V 6 bases, and 15 bases lay outside the gene matches.

The rearrangement links TRBV5-1 to TRBJ2-7, with 12 bases that match TRBD2. The J call may be mistaken, given a closer DNA end match to TRBJ2-1. Germline loops: CDR1 SGHRS, CDR2 YFSETQ. CDR3 length equals 16 residues. CDR3 coding DNA: TGCGCCAGCAGCTGGACACCGGGACTAGCGGGTGATGAGCAGTTCTTC. Protein product: CASSWTPGLAGDEQFF.

Of note for this clonotype: At one end the junction does not follow the germline gene, possibly because of a read error. The rearrangement links TRBV7-6 to TRBJ1-1; D perhaps matches TRBD1 (5 bases). This CDR3 has 15 amino acids. Germline V gene data show CDR1 as SGHVS and CDR2 as FNYEAQ. CDR3 in DNA: TGTGCCAGGAGCTTAAAATCCGGGACTCAACCCGAAGCTTTCTTT. Protein: CARSLKSGTQPEAFF.

There are a few counts of this clonotype. This CDR3 reads CASSLATLGREQFF. CDR3 coding DNA: TGTGCCAGCAGCCTCGCGACACTAGGGCGGGAGCAGTTCTTC. J is TRBJ2-1 and V is TRBV7-2, with a possible D match to TRBD2 (5 bases). Trimming removed 5 bases from V and 10 bases from J, with 18 bases in between. The CDR3 length is 14 residues. Germline V CDR1 and CDR2: SGHTA, FQGNSA.

The chain carries TRBV29-1 and TRBJ1-1; maybe TRBD1 (5 bases). Deletions cut 5 bases from V and 1 base from J, with 17 bases between. CDR1 is SQVTM and CDR2 is ANQGSEA in the germline V gene. CDR3 length equals 15 residues. CDR3 bases: TGCAGCGTTCTAATCCACATTACAGGGAACACTGAAGCTTTCTTT. This gives the protein CSVLIHITGNTEAFF.

The genes are TRBV7-8 and TRBJ2-7, with D possibly being TRBD2 (5 bases). Trimming took off 0 bases at V and 0 bases at J, with 18 bases between the two ends. Germline V CDR1 and CDR2: SGHVS, FQNEAQ. The CDR3 has 18 residues. CDR3 in DNA: TGTGCCAGCAGCTTAGCTACTAGACCCGGTCCCCACTCCTACGAGCAGTACTTC. Its translation: CASSLATRPGPHSYEQYF. Complete variable domain (other parts from reference TRBV7-8 and TRBJ2-7): GAGVSQSPRYKVAKRGQDVALRCDPISGHVSLFWYQQALGQGPEFLTYFQNEAQLDKSGLPSDRFFAERPEGSVSTLKIQRTQQEDSAVYLCASSLATRPGPHSYEQYFGPGTRLTVT.

The V and J genes are TRBV6-6 and TRBJ1-6, with D uncertain. This CDR3 comprises 16 residues. V lost 5 bases and J 6 bases, leaving 17 bases between the germline ends. The germline CDR1 and CDR2 sequences are MNHNY and SVGAGI (reference sequence). The CDR3 region has the DNA TGTGCCAGCAGTCCTCGGGGTGCCCAGCCTAATTCACCCCTCCACTTT. It specifies CASSPRGAQPNSPLHF.

The chain carries TRBV12-3 or TRBV12-4 and TRBJ2-1, with 13 bases identical to TRBD2. The trim removed 5 bases at V and 9 bases at J, leaving 7 bases unmatched. The CDR3 has 15 amino acids. CDR3 region: CASSAALAGGREQFF. DNA for the CDR3: TGTGCCAGCAGTGCCGCACTAGCGGGAGGGCGTGAGCAGTTCTTC.